This T cell receptor beta chain was identified during a study of cytomegalovirus exposure and HLA in healthy donors. Findings of the study overall: The tendency of first-cohort TCR clusters to co-occur in the roughly 110 validation repertoires was the finding of a later analysis. Cytomegalovirus-associated status was assigned to 150 to 200 TCR beta chains. Most TCR sequences proved rare, with some public TCRs found in many donors.

Donors were drawn from the approximately 120-subject validation cohort, separate from the roughly 700-subject first cohort. In regard to this clone: Its cognate antigen is unknown.

Profiled with immunoSEQ multiplex PCR; TCRdb holds only in-frame clones, not every one. The sample contains around 300,000 clones, around 85% of which appear only once. CDR3 length: 14 residues. Germline V CDR1 and CDR2: SNHLY, FYNNEI. Trimming stripped 7 bases from V and 1 base from J, with 11 bases between. V usage is TRBV2 and J usage is TRBJ1-5; no reliable D call. This clonotype originated in a woman in her late teens or twenties in good health and CMV-seronegative. The sequenced sample was PBMCs. This chain's CDR3 is CASTLATSNQPQHF. The CDR3 DNA follows: TGTGCCAGCACTCTAGCGACCAGCAATCAGCCCCAGCATTTT.